The 14 T cell receptor beta chains reported below all come from one sample, sequenced in a study of identical twins. MiXCR, applied by TCRdb to the 5' RACE reads, yields one record per CDR3 protein. Here the sample spans roughly 250,000 distinct CDR3 sequences, over 13% being singletons. What was sequenced was memory (CD45RO+) T cells sorted from blood. The receptor source for this set is a woman aged 18-35 years in good health.

This clonotype showed up just a few times. This chain connects TRBV30 to TRBJ2-1, with 13 bases aligning to TRBD2. This CDR3 has 13 amino acids. V lost 5 bases and J lost 7; bases outside the gene matches: 2. Germline-derived CDR1 and CDR2 are GTSNPN and SVGIG (reference sequence). Here the CDR3 DNA reads TGTGCCTGGGAGACTAGCGGGAGGAATGAGCAGTTCTTC. As protein: CAWETSGRNEQFF. Looking up the rest from reference TRBV30 and TRBJ2-1 gives the full variable domain: SQTIHQWPATLVQPVGSPLSLECTVEGTSNPNLYWYRQAAGRGLQLLFYSVGIGQISSEVPQNLSASRPQDRQFILSSKKLLLSDSGFYLCAWETSGRNEQFFGPGTRLTVL.

This chain links TRBV20-1 with TRBJ2-1; D gene unclear. CDR1 and CDR2 (germline): DFQATT, SNEGSKA (reference sequence). CDR3 length: 14 amino acids. Trimming removed 3 bases from V and 0 bases from J, with 9 bases in between. CDR3 in amino acids: CSASPRNSYNEQFF. CDR3 bases: TGCAGTGCTAGCCCTAGAAACTCCTACAATGAGCAGTTCTTC.

This rearrangement joins TRBV5-1 to TRBJ1-2; D unclear. The CDR3 is 14 residues long. Deletions cut 0 bases from V and 3 bases from J, with 9 bases between. Per germline, CDR1 SGHRS and CDR2 YFSETQ. The CDR3 loop reads CASSLAHGDYGYTF. The CDR3 DNA is TGCGCCAGCAGCTTGGCCCACGGGGACTATGGCTACACCTTC.

The table lists this clonotype with a few counts. The gene calls are TRBV5-1 and TRBJ2-7; the D call may be TRBD1 or TRBD2 (5 bases each). CDR3 length: 13 amino acids. The germline V gene encodes CDR1 SGHRS and CDR2 YFSETQ. Trimming stripped 3 bases from V and 5 bases from J, with 12 bases between. This CDR3 reads CASSWDRADEQYF. DNA of the CDR3: TGCGCCAGCAGCTGGGACCGGGCCGACGAGCAGTACTTC.

This chain connects TRBV11-2 to TRBJ2-5; no reliable D call. Per germline, CDR1 SGHAT and CDR2 FQNNGV. CDR3 size: 12 residues. Trimming took off 8 bases at V and 3 bases at J, with 10 bases between the two ends. CDR3: CASQMGKETQYF. The CDR3 DNA reads as TGTGCCAGCCAGATGGGGAAAGAGACCCAGTACTTC.

The CDR3 nucleotides are TGTGCCAGCAGCGCCACCTCTAAGCGAGGGCCTGGGCAAGAGACCCAGTACTTC. It is translated as CASSATSKRGPGQETQYF. The chain links TRBV9 to TRBJ2-5; TRBD2 might be the D (5 bases). The CDR3 is 18 residues long. The germline V gene has CDR1 SGDLS and CDR2 YYNGEE. V gave up 3 bases and J gave up 2 bases, with 23 bases separating them.

The table lists this clonotype with many counts. This chain joins TRBV29-1 and TRBJ2-3; D gene ambiguous. Trimming removed 6 bases from V and 1 base from J, with 17 bases in between. This CDR3 contains 15 residues. CDR1 is SQVTM and CDR2 is ANQGSEA in the germline V gene. The CDR3 region has the DNA TGCAGCGTCGCCGGTAGCTTCGTGGGCACAGATACGCAGTATTTT. It encodes CSVAGSFVGTDTQYF.

There are many counts of this clonotype. This sequence joins TRBV27 and TRBJ2-7; 8 positions match TRBD1. J lost 5 bases, V lost 6 bases, and 6 bases had no gene match. The germline gives CDR1 MNHEY, CDR2 SMNVEV (reference sequence). The CDR3 consists of 13 residues. The CDR3, as DNA: TGTGCCAGCAGCTGGACAGGGAGGAACGAGCAGTACTTC. Protein product: CASSWTGRNEQYF.

The table lists this clonotype with a few counts. The V call is TRBV9, the J call TRBJ2-3; 12 positions match TRBD1. V shed 4 bases and J 4 bases; nucleotides not matched to a gene: 7. Germline V gene lookup returns CDR1 SGDLS and CDR2 YYNGEE. The CDR3 length is 16 residues. The CDR3, as DNA: TGTGCCAGCAGCTCGGGGGACAGGGGGCGGGCAGATACGCAGTATTTT. Translation: CASSSGDRGRADTQYF.

This clonotype was counted ten times or more. The rearrangement uses TRBV6-2 or TRBV6-3 and TRBJ1-1, with a tentative D call TRBD1 (6 bases). The CDR3 totals 13 residues. Germline V lookup: CDR1 MNHEY, CDR2 SVGEGT. Trimming removed 8 bases at V and 6 bases at J, with 16 bases between. CDR3 sequence reads: CASVGQNNAEAFF. The CDR3 DNA is TGTGCCAGCGTCGGACAGAATAACGCTGAAGCTTTCTTT.

V and J are TRBV27 and TRBJ1-2; TRBD1 agrees at 12 bases. Germline CDR1 is MNHEY and CDR2 is SMNVEV (reference sequence). The CDR3 consists of 15 residues. V shed 7 bases, J shed 7 bases, and the junction held 10 bases outside the gene matches. CDR3 nucleotide sequence: TGTGCCAGCAACCGAGTAGGGACAGGGGGCGGTGGCTACACCTTC. As protein: CASNRVGTGGGGYTF.

This clonotype was observed a few times. The genes are TRBV20-1 and TRBJ2-5; 9 nucleotides align to TRBD2. V dropped 2 bases and J dropped 10; count of bases not matched to a gene: 8. There are 13 residues in the CDR3. Germline V lookup: CDR1 DFQATT, CDR2 SNEGSKA (reference sequence). CDR3 in amino acids: CSARLAGPLIQYF. CDR3 bases: TGCAGTGCTAGACTAGCGGGACCCTTGATCCAGTACTTC.

There are a few counts of this clonotype. The gene calls are TRBV3-1 and TRBJ1-6; D is undetermined. V was shortened by 1 base and J by 10 bases, with 5 bases between the two germline ends. Germline V gene data show CDR1 as LGHDT and CDR2 as YNNKEL (reference sequence). The CDR3 is 12 amino acids. The CDR3 DNA follows: TGTGCCAGCAGCCAAGGGTTCTCACCCCTCCACTTT. The encoded protein is CASSQGFSPLHF.

V and J are TRBV6-2 or TRBV6-3 and TRBJ1-5; unclear D gene. Between the trimmed V and J ends, which lost 5 bases and 9 bases, there was a span of 11 bases. This CDR3 spans 12 amino acids. Germline loops: CDR1 MNHEY, CDR2 SVGEGT. The CDR3: CASSGLGGPQHF. The CDR3 DNA reads TGTGCCAGCAGTGGCCTAGGTGGGCCCCAGCATTTT.